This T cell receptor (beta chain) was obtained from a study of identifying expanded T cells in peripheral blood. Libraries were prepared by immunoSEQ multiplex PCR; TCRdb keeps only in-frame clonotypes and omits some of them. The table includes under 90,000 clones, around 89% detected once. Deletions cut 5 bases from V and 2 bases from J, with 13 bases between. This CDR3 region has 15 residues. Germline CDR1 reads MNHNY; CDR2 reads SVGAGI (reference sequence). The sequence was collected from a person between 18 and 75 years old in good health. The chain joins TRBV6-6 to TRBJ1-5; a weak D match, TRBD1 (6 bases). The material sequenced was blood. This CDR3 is CASSTGRSGNQPQHF. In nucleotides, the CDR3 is TGTGCCAGCAGTACAGGGAGGTCTGGCAATCAGCCCCAGCATTTT.